Listed below are T cell receptor beta chains from one sample, sequenced in a study of beta chain features in type 1 diabetes. The method was immunoSEQ multiplex PCR; TCRdb's version includes in-frame clones alone and lacks a portion of them. The sample shows 40,000 or so clones, around 70% of them seen only once. Material for sequencing was Tregs from blood. These receptors all stem from a woman aged 18-29 years with type 1 diabetes. Each CDR3 is given with its conserved first and last residue. The order of the fields is D gene, clone size, V gene, J gene, CDR3 DNA, CDR3 protein. A D gene is named only where the DNA matches it firmly. Size values are once, few and many counts, or a class for expanded clones, and some rows have none.

d_call: .; clone_size: .; v_call: TRBV29-1; j_call: TRBJ1-1; cdr3_nt: TGCAGCGCCGGACGGGAGAAGGGTGAAGCTTTCTTT; cdr3_aa: CSAGREKGEAFF
d_call: TRBD1; clone_size: .; v_call: TRBV5-1; j_call: TRBJ2-1; cdr3_nt: TGCGCCAGCAGCTTTACCCTCGGGACAGGGCTCATTGAGCAGTTCTTC; cdr3_aa: CASSFTLGTGLIEQFF
d_call: TRBD1; clone_size: once; v_call: TRBV7-6; j_call: TRBJ2-5; cdr3_nt: TGTGCCAGCAGCTTAGGGGTTGGGACAGTATCCAAGATGACCCAGTACTTC; cdr3_aa: CASSLGVGTVSKMTQYF
d_call: TRBD2; clone_size: .; v_call: TRBV6-1; j_call: TRBJ2-7; cdr3_nt: TGTGCCAGCAGTGCCAGACTAGCGGGAGTGGGTCCCGGCGAGCAGTACTTC; cdr3_aa: CASSARLAGVGPGEQYF
d_call: .; clone_size: once; v_call: TRBV27; j_call: TRBJ2-2; cdr3_nt: TGTGCTGGCCGCCGAAGCCGGGACACCGGGGAGCTGTTTTTT; cdr3_aa: CAGRRSRDTGELFF
d_call: .; clone_size: few; v_call: TRBV27; j_call: TRBJ1-2; cdr3_nt: TGTGCCACCATGGGGGGGGCCTATGGCTACACCTTC; cdr3_aa: CATMGGAYGYTF
d_call: TRBD2; clone_size: few; v_call: TRBV5-1; j_call: TRBJ2-1; cdr3_nt: TGCGCCAGCAGCTTAATACGACTAGCGGGAGGGGGCTACAATGAGCAGTTCTTC; cdr3_aa: CASSLIRLAGGGYNEQFF
d_call: TRBD2; clone_size: .; v_call: TRBV4-1; j_call: TRBJ2-7; cdr3_nt: TGCGCCAGCAGCAGGGAGGGCCCAGTTTACGAGCAGTACTTC; cdr3_aa: CASSREGPVYEQYF
d_call: .; clone_size: once; v_call: TRBV27; j_call: TRBJ2-7; cdr3_nt: TGTGCCAGCAGTTTAAGGGAGAGGCACTACGAGCAGTACTTC; cdr3_aa: CASSLRERHYEQYF
d_call: .; clone_size: .; v_call: TRBV7-9; j_call: TRBJ1-1; cdr3_nt: TGTGCCAGCAGCATAGATACAGGGCTGACCACTGAAGCTTTCTTT; cdr3_aa: CASSIDTGLTTEAFF
d_call: .; clone_size: few; v_call: TRBV5-1; j_call: TRBJ2-3; cdr3_nt: TGCGCCAGCAGCTTCCGGGGGAGAACAGATACGCAGTATTTT; cdr3_aa: CASSFRGRTDTQYF
d_call: .; clone_size: .; v_call: TRBV18; j_call: TRBJ1-1; cdr3_nt: TGTGCCAGCTCACCAGAGGGCCTCTTGAACACTGAAGCTTTCTTT; cdr3_aa: CASSPEGLLNTEAFF
d_call: TRBD1; clone_size: .; v_call: TRBV7-9; j_call: TRBJ1-1; cdr3_nt: TGTGCCAGCAGCTTATGGGGACAGGCCGGCACTGAAGCTTTCTTT; cdr3_aa: CASSLWGQAGTEAFF
d_call: TRBD2; clone_size: .; v_call: TRBV4-3; j_call: TRBJ2-5; cdr3_nt: TGCGCCAGCAGCCAAGGGACTAGCGGGGGGCGGCAAGAGACCCAGTACTTC; cdr3_aa: CASSQGTSGGRQETQYF
d_call: .; clone_size: few; v_call: TRBV18; j_call: TRBJ1-1; cdr3_nt: TGTGCCAGCTCACCGGGACTCGCTGTCTCTGAAGCTTTCTTT; cdr3_aa: CASSPGLAVSEAFF
d_call: TRBD1; clone_size: .; v_call: TRBV18; j_call: TRBJ1-2; cdr3_nt: TGTGCCAGCTCACCCGTGACAGGGGGCGCCGGTGGCTACACCTTC; cdr3_aa: CASSPVTGGAGGYTF
d_call: .; clone_size: .; v_call: TRBV21-1; j_call: TRBJ1-4; cdr3_nt: TGTGCCAGCAGCAAAACCGGGACAGGGCTTGAAAAACTGTTTTTT; cdr3_aa: CASSKTGTGLEKLFF
d_call: .; clone_size: .; v_call: TRBV9; j_call: TRBJ2-3; cdr3_nt: TGTGCCAGCAGCGTAGGCGCCACAGATACGCAGTATTTT; cdr3_aa: CASSVGATDTQYF
d_call: .; clone_size: few; v_call: TRBV7-2; j_call: TRBJ2-7; cdr3_nt: TGTGCCAGCAGCCTCGGACTGCACGAGCAGTACTTC; cdr3_aa: CASSLGLHEQYF
d_call: .; clone_size: .; v_call: TRBV20-1; j_call: TRBJ2-7; cdr3_nt: TGCAGTGCTAGATCGCCCAGCGAGCAGTACTTC; cdr3_aa: CSARSPSEQYF
d_call: .; clone_size: few; v_call: TRBV7-8; j_call: TRBJ2-5; cdr3_nt: TGTGCCAGCAGCTTATCGGGGGAGACCCAGTACTTC; cdr3_aa: CASSLSGETQYF
d_call: TRBD2; clone_size: .; v_call: TRBV4-2; j_call: TRBJ2-7; cdr3_nt: TGTGCCAGCAGCCAAGACGGACTAGCGGGAGGTGGGTACGAGCAGTACTTC; cdr3_aa: CASSQDGLAGGGYEQYF
d_call: .; clone_size: .; v_call: TRBV10-3; j_call: TRBJ1-1; cdr3_nt: TGTGCCATCAGTGAGTGGGGGGAGGGGTTGAACACTGAAGCTTTCTTT; cdr3_aa: CAISEWGEGLNTEAFF
d_call: .; clone_size: .; v_call: TRBV28; j_call: TRBJ2-5; cdr3_nt: TGTGCCAGCTCGAGGGCAGGGGCGGTGGAGACCCAGTACTTC; cdr3_aa: CASSRAGAVETQYF
d_call: TRBD2; clone_size: .; v_call: TRBV29-1; j_call: TRBJ2-7; cdr3_nt: TGCAGCGCCGCTAGGGGTGGTGGGGGGGACTACGAGCAGTACTTC; cdr3_aa: CSAARGGGGDYEQYF
d_call: TRBD1; clone_size: .; v_call: TRBV5-6; j_call: TRBJ1-6; cdr3_nt: TGTGCCAGCAGCCCCGGGACAGTTAATTCACCCCTCCACTTT; cdr3_aa: CASSPGTVNSPLHF
d_call: TRBD2; clone_size: .; v_call: TRBV6-5; j_call: TRBJ2-1; cdr3_nt: TGTGCCAGCAGCAGCCGTCGGGGGGTATACAATGAGCAGTTCTTC; cdr3_aa: CASSSRRGVYNEQFF